This T cell receptor beta chain was captured in a study of blood T cell repertoires in COVID-19 (dated by TCRdb to 2020 to 2021). Background for the entire study: Samples from collaborators originated in the United States, Italy and Spain and spanned both the acute and convalescent phases of COVID-19. Deeply sampled blood TCRbeta repertoires from subjects exposed to, actively infected with, or recovered from COVID-19 were included in the dataset. Where available, HLA class I and class II types were taken from metadata supplied by the sample provider and were not determined by assay-based typing. The prospective study material was composed of cDNA or gDNA derived from T cells, B-cell-depleted T cells, or PBMCs. Nearly every sample came with metadata listing a de-identified subject ID, COVID-19 status, age in years and sex. Samples came from the ongoing ImmuneRACE study (first 160 participants) plus 1,254 subjects from 6 global collaborators. The repertoires were released in a freely available public database intended as a resource for research on the immune response to SARS-CoV-2.

TCRbeta CDR3 regions were amplified from genomic DNA using the immunoSEQ Assay, a bias-controlled multiplex PCR. For the original study's pipeline: Nucleated cell counts per sample were estimated from amplification of reference gene primers within the assay. To quantify the absolute abundance of each unique TCRbeta CDR3 rearrangement, sequence reads were collapsed and filtered. For each sample, productive Simpson clonality was calculated as the square root of Simpson's diversity index across productive rearrangements. TCRdb carries this immuneACCESS record with in-frame sequences only. Its versions omit some clonotypes, under half of them owing to an unresolved V gene in the studies checked, with the rest unexplained. V and J calls and clone size follow that table, whereas D and trimming were derived from the DNA. This sample gives some 250,000 clones in total; around 81% of them show up just once. The top ten hold approximately 1.8% of the sample.

Samples from volunteer blood donors who had recovered from COVID-19 were contributed by a second Seattle source. Collaborating institutions collected whole blood in K2EDTA tubes following their own protocols. For TCRbeta analysis, collaborators shipped samples as frozen whole blood, isolated PBMCs, or DNA extracted from either of those sample types. On this clone: The target of this receptor is not known. Base quality data are lacking; no much larger clone is found one base away.

What the authors observed across the whole study: The quantity of clinical and demographic metadata differed by source and by participant and was supplied without curation.

The CDR3, cysteine through phenylalanine, is 14 amino acids long. Only CDR3 DNA remains: 42 bases, in frame from the first base. CDR1 and CDR2 are drawn from the germline V gene: SGHTA, FQGNSA. The junction shows trimming of 3 bases on V and 7 bases on J, and the gene matches do not reach 5 bases of it. The chain links TRBV7-2 with TRBJ1-2, with 10 middle bases fitting TRBD1. Material for sequencing was peripheral blood. The TCR sequence derives from a man between 25 and 39 years old who had recovered from COVID-19. CDR3 region: CASSFRDRGGGYTF. The sequenced DNA: TGTGCCAGCAGCTTTAGGGACAGGGGCGGTGGCTACACCTTC.